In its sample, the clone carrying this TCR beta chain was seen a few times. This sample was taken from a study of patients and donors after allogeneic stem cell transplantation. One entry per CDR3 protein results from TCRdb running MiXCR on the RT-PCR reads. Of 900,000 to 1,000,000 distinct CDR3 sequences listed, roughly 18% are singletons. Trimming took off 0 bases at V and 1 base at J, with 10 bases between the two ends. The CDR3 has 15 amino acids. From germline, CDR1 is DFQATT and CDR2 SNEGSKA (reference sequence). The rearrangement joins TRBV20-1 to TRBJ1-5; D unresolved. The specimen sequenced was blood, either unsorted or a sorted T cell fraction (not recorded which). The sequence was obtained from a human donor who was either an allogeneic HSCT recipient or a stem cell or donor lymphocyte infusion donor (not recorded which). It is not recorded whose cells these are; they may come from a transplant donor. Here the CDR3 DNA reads TGCAGTGCTAGAGATTATGCAGACAGCAATCAGCCCCAGCATTTT. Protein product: CSARDYADSNQPQHF.